What follows are 2 T cell receptor beta chains derived from one specimen sequenced in a study of cytomegalovirus exposure and HLA in healthy donors. PCR used 60 Vbeta primers and 13 Jbeta primers. This table comes from immunoSEQ multiplex PCR, and its TCRdb copy is limited to in-frame clones, with some not included. The sample shows under 200,000 clones, 68% of them seen only once. Material: PBMCs. The source of these receptors is a woman younger than 35 in good health and CMV-seropositive.

This clone was counted a few times. The rearrangement links TRBV30 to TRBJ1-4; D call uncertain. V gave up 3 bases and J gave up 8 bases, with 13 bases separating them. There are 13 residues in the CDR3. From germline, CDR1 is GTSNPN and CDR2 SVGIG (reference sequence). The chain's CDR3 is CAWREGLGEKLFF. CDR3 DNA: TGTGCCTGGAGAGAAGGACTCGGGGAAAAACTGTTTTTT. The full variable domain, rest sourced from reference TRBV30 and TRBJ1-4, is SQTIHQWPATLVQPVGSPLSLECTVEGTSNPNLYWYRQAAGRGLQLLFYSVGIGQISSEVPQNLSASRPQDRQFILSSKKLLLSDSGFYLCAWREGLGEKLFFGSGTQLSVL.

This rearrangement joins TRBV4-2 to TRBJ1-4, with D tentatively TRBD1 (5 bases). This CDR3 is built from 18 residues. CDR1 and CDR2 (germline): LGHNA, YNFKEQ. The ends were cut back, 4 bases at V and 1 base at J, with 19 bases in the middle. CDR3 DNA sequence: TGTGCCAGCAGCCCAGAACCCCAGGGAAGGGGAACTAATGAAAAACTGTTTTTT. The encoded protein is CASSPEPQGRGTNEKLFF.